The 11 T cell receptor beta chains below come from one sample, sequenced in a study of graft-versus-host responses after intestinal transplantation. Libraries were prepared by immunoSEQ multiplex PCR; TCRdb keeps only in-frame clonotypes and omits some of them. Found here are about 47,000 clones, about 93% of them singletons; the top ten hold 5.5% to 6%. Specimen: PBMCs, collected 750 to 800 days after a first intestinal transplant, on the day of a second. The receptors derive from a human patient who received an intestinal transplant, so some T cells may come from the graft donor.

In this sample, this clone turned up a few times. V gene TRBV5-6 combines with J gene TRBJ1-3; a weak D match, TRBD1 (5 bases). Germline loops: CDR1 SGHDT, CDR2 YYEEEE. V dropped 4 bases and J dropped 4 bases, with 12 bases sitting between them. This CDR3 is 14 amino acids long. The chain's CDR3 is CASSPLGDGNTIYF. CDR3 nucleotides: TGTGCCAGCAGCCCCCTAGGGGACGGAAACACCATATATTTT.

The chain uses TRBV6-5 and TRBJ1-4, with D perhaps TRBD1 (5 bases). The CDR3 totals 13 residues. V was pared by 6 bases and J by 8 bases, with 13 bases between. Germline V gene sequence: CDR1 MNHEY, CDR2 SVGAGI. The CDR3 DNA follows: TGTGCCAGCAGCATCGGAAAGGGGGAAAAACTGTTTTTT. Protein: CASSIGKGEKLFF.

The J gene is TRBJ2-1, the V gene TRBV4-1; 9 positions agree with TRBD2. V shed 1 base and J 7 bases; nucleotides not matched to a gene: 2. CDR3 length equals 14 residues. CDR1 and CDR2 from the germline V gene are MGHRA and YSYEKL. The CDR3 DNA follows: TGCGCCAGCAGCCAAGTTAGCGGGAGTAATGAGCAGTTCTTC. This codes for CASSQVSGSNEQFF.

V is TRBV11-2 and J is TRBJ1-2; D not certain. Germline V gene lookup returns CDR1 SGHAT and CDR2 FQNNGV. This CDR3 region has 15 residues. Trimming took 3 bases from V and 4 from J, leaving 15 bases between them. The CDR3 sequence: CASSLDLGSFYGYTF. The CDR3 bases are TGTGCCAGCAGCTTGGACCTAGGCTCCTTCTATGGCTACACCTTC.

V gene TRBV7-3 combines with J gene TRBJ1-3; D ambiguous. Trimming left V 0 bases short and J 0 bases short, with 3 bases between. The CDR3 is 14 amino acids. Germline CDR1 and CDR2: SGHTA and FQGTGA. CDR3: CASSLTGSGNTIYF. As DNA, the CDR3 is TGTGCCAGCAGCTTAACTGGCTCTGGAAACACCATATATTTT.

The chain recombines TRBV28 with TRBJ2-1, with D perhaps given as TRBD1 or TRBD2 (7 bases each). Deletions cut 7 bases from V and 0 bases from J, with 13 bases between. In germline, CDR1 is MDHEN, CDR2 SYDVKM. The CDR3 spans 15 residues. The CDR3 sequence is CASTPRGGSYNEQFF. The DNA of the CDR3 is TGTGCCAGCACCCCCAGGGGGGGCTCCTACAATGAGCAGTTCTTC. Variable domain in full (rest from reference TRBV28 and TRBJ2-1): DVKVTQSSRYLVKRTGEKVFLECVQDMDHENMFWYRQDPGLGLRLIYFSYDVKMKEKGDIPEGYSVSREKKERFSLILESASTNQTSMYLCASTPRGGSYNEQFFGPGTRLTVL.

V gene TRBV6-1 combines with J gene TRBJ2-1, with TRBD2 matching over 8 bases. Per the germline V gene, CDR1 is MNHNS and CDR2 is SASEGT. There are 15 residues in the CDR3. V trimming: 6 bases; J trimming: 6 bases; junction bases outside the gene matches: 10. DNA of the CDR3: TGTGCCAGCAGCCCGAAAGGAGCGGGAGTCAATGAGCAGTTCTTC. Its translation is CASSPKGAGVNEQFF.

The rearrangement joins TRBV7-9 to TRBJ2-5; 8 bases match TRBD1. The CDR3 has 17 amino acids. V dropped 5 bases and J dropped 3; count of bases not matched to a gene: 14. CDR1 is SEHNR, CDR2 FQNEAQ, per germline (reference sequence). CDR3 in DNA: TGTGCCAGCAGCCCGGGGATCCAGGGGGCCCCCGAAGAGACCCAGTACTTC. Translation gives CASSPGIQGAPEETQYF. Filled out from reference TRBV7-9 and TRBJ2-5, the complete variable domain reads DTGVSQNPRHKITKRGQNVTFRCDPISEHNRLYWYRQTLGQGPEFLTYFQNEAQLEKSRLLSDRFSAERPKGSFSTLEIQRTEQGDSAMYLCASSPGIQGAPEETQYFGPGTRLLVL.

The chain couples TRBV7-9 to TRBJ2-7, with D perhaps TRBD1 (6 bases). The V gene's germline CDR1 is SEHNR and CDR2 FQNEAQ (reference sequence). There are 13 residues in the CDR3. Trimming stripped 5 bases from V and 3 bases from J, with 11 bases between. In nucleotides, the CDR3 is TGTGCCAGCAGCGTAGGACAGCTCTACGAGCAGTACTTC. Translating it yields CASSVGQLYEQYF.

The chain carries TRBV6-5 and TRBJ2-1; 12 nucleotides align to TRBD1. The V segment lost 6 bases and the J segment 8 bases; nucleotides outside the gene matches: 5. Germline V lookup: CDR1 MNHEY, CDR2 SVGAGI. The CDR3 consists of 14 residues. The CDR3 nucleotides are TGTGCCAGCAGGTGGGACAGGGGGCACGATGAGCAGTTCTTC. This codes for CASRWDRGHDEQFF.

A remark on this clone: This sample also contains other DNA sequences that code for the same CDR3. The chain combines TRBV29-1 with TRBJ1-1, with unresolved D. The CDR3 length is 11 residues. Trimming took off 3 bases at V and 1 base at J, with 3 bases between the two ends. Germline values: CDR1 SQVTM, CDR2 ANQGSEA. CDR3 in amino acids: CSVDGNTEAFF. CDR3 in DNA: TGCAGCGTTGACGGGAACACTGAAGCTTTCTTT. The entire variable domain, with the rest obtained from reference TRBV29-1 and TRBJ1-1, is as follows: SAVISQKPSRDICQRGTSLTIQCQVDSQVTMMFWYRQQPGQSLTLIATANQGSEATYESGFVIDKFPISRPNLTFSTLTVSNMSPEDSSIYLCSVDGNTEAFFGQGTRLTVV.